This T cell receptor beta chain comes out of a study of cytomegalovirus exposure and HLA in healthy donors. About the research overall: In an early release, HLA-typed donors contributed 75 million to 85 million unique TCR sequences.

This clone was counted once. Its antigen is still unknown. The study ran its PCR with 60 Vbeta and 13 Jbeta primers. Profiling relied on immunoSEQ multiplex PCR, and the TCRdb table lists in-frame clones only, not all of them. This repertoire shows about 110,000 clones, roughly 71% found once; its top ten account for 2.5% to 3%. V shed 0 bases and J 0 bases; nucleotides not matched to a gene: 0. The CDR3 has 15 residues. Germline V gene data show CDR1 as SGHRS and CDR2 as YFSETQ. Findings and caveats of the study: Under in vitro conditions, a few CMV-associated chains were confirmed as specific for CMV antigens.

The chain has TRBV5-1 and TRBJ2-3; 8 bases map to TRBD2. The TCR originated in a male donor in good health and CMV-seropositive. The specimen sequenced was PBMCs. The CDR3, as DNA: TGCGCCAGCAGCTTGGGCGGGGGGAGCACAGATACGCAGTATTTT. Its translation is CASSLGGGSTDTQYF.